The clone carrying this TCR beta chain was detected ten times or more. TCRdb reprocessed the RACE reads with MiXCR, giving one entry per CDR3 protein. In the table there are about 46,000 distinct CDR3 sequences, 9.4% of which are singletons. The data were taken from a study of human T cells and chemical hapten exposure. V lost 3 bases to trimming and J lost 5 bases, with 11 bases between them. This CDR3 is 14 amino acids long. As for time point: pre-sensitization, week 0. Stated treatment: therapeutic diphenylcyclopropenone sensitization with weekly scalp DPC. From whole blood left unfractionated, total RNA was extracted.

The clonotype originates from a woman aged 40 to 55 with alopecia areata. Some clones in this sample may be carry-over from other donors' samples. Sequencing was performed on whole blood, taken in connection with sensitization to the hapten diphenylcyclopropenone (DPC). This chain uses TRBV12-3 or TRBV12-4 with TRBJ1-5, with D possibly being TRBD1 (6 bases). The CDR3 nucleotides are TGTGCCAGCAGTTTTCGGGGGGGGCATCAGCCCCAGCATTTT. It translates to CASSFRGGHQPQHF.